One T cell receptor beta chain is described in this entry. This specimen belongs to a study of shared clonotypes between healthy human individuals. The ends were cut back, 3 bases at V and 11 bases at J, with 19 bases in the middle. The length of the CDR3 is 13 residues. In germline, CDR1 is SQVTM, CDR2 ANQGSEA. Data came from immunoSEQ multiplex PCR; TCRdb stores just in-frame clones and leaves some out. The sample has roughly 490,000 clones; about 79% are singletons. The V call is TRBV29-1, the J call TRBJ2-5; tentative D call: TRBD2 (7 bases). Input material: PBMCs. The sequence derives from a woman aged 40 to 50 in good health. Some clones in this sample may be carry-over from other donors' samples. CDR3 DNA sequence: TGCAGCGTTGACAGCACGGGGGCGGGGGAGCAGTACTTC. Residues: CSVDSTGAGEQYF.